This T cell receptor beta chain originates from a study of blood T cell repertoires in COVID-19. Study context: Sites in the United States, Italy and Spain provided acute and convalescent COVID-19 samples.

In the source study's methods: Amplifying reference gene primers gave estimates of nucleated cell counts. The method was immunoSEQ multiplex PCR; TCRdb's version includes in-frame clones alone and lacks a portion of them. The V and J calls and the clone size are those of that table, but D and trimming were determined from the DNA. This repertoire shows some 250,000 clones, roughly 86% found once; its top ten account for about 3.3%. Between the trimmed V and J ends, which lost 4 bases and 2 bases, there was a span of 17 bases. The CDR3 runs to 16 residues. CDR1 SGHRS and CDR2 YFSETQ come from the germline V gene. Participant reports of clinical history set cohort assignment.

The source material was PBMCs or T cells enriched from blood (not recorded which). The chain has TRBV5-1 and TRBJ2-3; D might be TRBD2 (6 bases). The TCR comes from a woman between 35 and 50 years old with acute COVID-19. The CDR3 is CASSLGGTGYTDTQYF. The CDR3, as DNA: TGCGCCAGCAGCCTCGGGGGAACAGGATACACAGATACGCAGTATTTT.